This T cell receptor (beta chain) comes out of a study of cytomegalovirus exposure and HLA in healthy donors. CDR1 SNHLY and CDR2 FYNNEI come from the germline V gene. The CDR3 loop spans 13 amino acids. V was clipped by 7 bases and J by 7 bases; unmatched bases: 6. Both 60 Vbeta primers and 13 Jbeta primers went into the PCR. Sequenced by immunoSEQ multiplex PCR; TCRdb stores in-frame clones only, minus some. The sample consists of approximately 150,000 clones, about 80% of them appearing once. This receptor was obtained from a man aged 35 to 55 in good health and CMV-seronegative. The V call is TRBV2, the J call TRBJ1-2; 10 nucleotides match TRBD1. The source material was PBMCs. The chain's CDR3 is CASNSDRGFGYTF. The CDR3 DNA is TGTGCCAGCAATTCGGACAGGGGGTTTGGCTACACCTTC.